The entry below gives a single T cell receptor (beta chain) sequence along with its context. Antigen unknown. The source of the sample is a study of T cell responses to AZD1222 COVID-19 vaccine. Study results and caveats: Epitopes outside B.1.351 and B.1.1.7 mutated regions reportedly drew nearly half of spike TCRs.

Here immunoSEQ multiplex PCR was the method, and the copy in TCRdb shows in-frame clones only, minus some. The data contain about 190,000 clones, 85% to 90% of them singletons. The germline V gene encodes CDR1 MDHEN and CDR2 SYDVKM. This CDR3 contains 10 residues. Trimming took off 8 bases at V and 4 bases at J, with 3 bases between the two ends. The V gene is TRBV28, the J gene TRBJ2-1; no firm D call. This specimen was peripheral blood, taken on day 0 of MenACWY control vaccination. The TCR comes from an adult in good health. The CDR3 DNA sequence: TGTGCCAGCGCGTACAATGAGCAGTTCTTC. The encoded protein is CASAYNEQFF.